This is a list of T cell receptor beta chains from one sample in a study of blood T cell repertoires in COVID-19. Produced via immunoSEQ multiplex PCR; TCRdb's table is partial and in-frame only. The sample has 100,000 to 120,000 clones; about 75% are singletons. Input material: peripheral blood. These receptors all stem from an older woman with acute or convalescent COVID-19. Both conserved end residues are part of each CDR3. D genes are given only for firm matches. Clone size is stated in some rows and not others, as once, few, many or a class when expanded.

clone size: -
J gene: TRBJ1-1
V gene: TRBV2
D gene: -
CDR3 protein: CASSPQVEAFF
CDR3 DNA: TGTGCCAGCAGTCCCCAGGTTGAAGCTTTCTTT

clone size: -
J gene: TRBJ1-2
V gene: TRBV27
D gene: -
CDR3 protein: CASRPGGGYYGYTF
CDR3 DNA: TGTGCCAGCAGACCTGGGGGGGGGTACTATGGCTACACCTTC

clone size: -
J gene: TRBJ1-1
V gene: TRBV7-8
D gene: -
CDR3 protein: CASSPHTEAFF
CDR3 DNA: TGTGCCAGCAGCCCTCACACTGAAGCTTTCTTT

clone size: many
J gene: TRBJ1-4
V gene: TRBV5-6
D gene: -
CDR3 protein: CASSLWRTNEKLFF
CDR3 DNA: TGTGCCAGCAGCTTGTGGCGGACTAATGAAAAACTGTTTTTT

clone size: few
J gene: TRBJ2-3
V gene: TRBV7-2
D gene: TRBD2
CDR3 protein: CASSLGVAGGKVDTQYF
CDR3 DNA: TGTGCCAGCAGCTTAGGGGTAGCGGGGGGGAAGGTAGATACGCAGTATTTT

clone size: -
J gene: TRBJ1-5
V gene: TRBV30
D gene: -
CDR3 protein: CAWSPKVGPQHF
CDR3 DNA: TGTGCCTGGAGTCCTAAAGTCGGGCCCCAGCATTTT

clone size: -
J gene: TRBJ1-5
V gene: TRBV6-6
D gene: TRBD1
CDR3 protein: CASSSGQGAGGQPQHF
CDR3 DNA: TGTGCCAGCAGTTCGGGACAGGGGGCCGGGGGTCAGCCCCAGCATTTT

clone size: -
J gene: TRBJ1-3
V gene: TRBV9
D gene: -
CDR3 protein: CASSVLDSGNTIYF
CDR3 DNA: TGTGCCAGCAGCGTACTGGACAGCGGAAACACCATATATTTT

clone size: -
J gene: TRBJ1-5
V gene: TRBV19
D gene: -
CDR3 protein: CASSILNGGVYQPQHF
CDR3 DNA: TGTGCCAGTAGTATTTTGAATGGAGGAGTCTATCAGCCCCAGCATTTT

clone size: -
J gene: TRBJ2-3
V gene: TRBV5-4
D gene: TRBD2
CDR3 protein: CASSLGRDAGGRYTQYF
CDR3 DNA: TGTGCCAGCAGCTTGGGTCGGGATGCGGGGGGCAGGTATACGCAGTATTTT

clone size: -
J gene: TRBJ2-7
V gene: TRBV6-5
D gene: -
CDR3 protein: CASSSGPYEQYF
CDR3 DNA: TGTGCCAGCAGTTCAGGGCCCTACGAGCAGTACTTC

clone size: -
J gene: TRBJ1-5
V gene: TRBV7-9
D gene: -
CDR3 protein: CASSFPGHQPQHF
CDR3 DNA: TGTGCCAGCAGCTTCCCAGGGCATCAGCCCCAGCATTTT

clone size: -
J gene: TRBJ2-7
V gene: TRBV9
D gene: TRBD2
CDR3 protein: CASSVGGGAGDEQYF
CDR3 DNA: TGTGCCAGCAGCGTAGGGGGAGGGGCTGGGGACGAGCAGTACTTC

clone size: -
J gene: TRBJ1-1
V gene: TRBV14
D gene: TRBD1
CDR3 protein: CASSQDLDRAESEAFF
CDR3 DNA: TGTGCCAGCAGCCAAGACTTGGACAGGGCGGAATCTGAAGCTTTCTTT

clone size: -
J gene: TRBJ1-1
V gene: TRBV18
D gene: -
CDR3 protein: CASSPSGGRTEAFF
CDR3 DNA: TGTGCCAGCTCACCCTCGGGGGGTCGGACTGAAGCTTTCTTT

clone size: -
J gene: TRBJ1-6
V gene: TRBV2
D gene: TRBD1
CDR3 protein: CASSEGQAWNSPLHF
CDR3 DNA: TGTGCCAGCAGCGAGGGACAGGCGTGGAATTCACCCCTCCACTTT

clone size: -
J gene: TRBJ2-2
V gene: TRBV18
D gene: -
CDR3 protein: CASSPYQGNTGELFF
CDR3 DNA: TGTGCCAGCTCACCTTACCAGGGGAACACCGGGGAGCTGTTTTTT

clone size: -
J gene: TRBJ2-5
V gene: TRBV4-2
D gene: -
CDR3 protein: CASSQLGRETQYF
CDR3 DNA: TGTGCCAGCAGCCAGCTAGGCCGGGAGACCCAGTACTTC

clone size: -
J gene: TRBJ2-1
V gene: TRBV6-5
D gene: -
CDR3 protein: CASSYGGQTFF
CDR3 DNA: TGTGCCAGCAGTTACGGCGGACAGACGTTCTTC

clone size: -
J gene: TRBJ2-3
V gene: TRBV6-5
D gene: -
CDR3 protein: CASTDSSDTQYF
CDR3 DNA: TGTGCCAGCACGGACAGCTCGGATACGCAGTATTTT

clone size: -
J gene: TRBJ2-1
V gene: TRBV5-8
D gene: TRBD2
CDR3 protein: CASSSGLAGGTTEQFF
CDR3 DNA: TGTGCCAGCAGCTCGGGACTAGCGGGGGGAACCACTGAGCAGTTCTTC

clone size: few
J gene: TRBJ2-7
V gene: TRBV18
D gene: TRBD2
CDR3 protein: CASSRSGGNYEQYF
CDR3 DNA: TGTGCCAGCTCACGGTCGGGGGGTAACTACGAGCAGTACTTC

clone size: -
J gene: TRBJ2-7
V gene: TRBV4-2
D gene: -
CDR3 protein: CASSQDETVSYEQYF
CDR3 DNA: TGTGCCAGCAGCCAAGACGAGACAGTATCCTACGAGCAGTACTTC

clone size: few
J gene: TRBJ2-7
V gene: TRBV6-5
D gene: TRBD2
CDR3 protein: CASSYREGSYEQYF
CDR3 DNA: TGTGCCAGCAGTTACAGGGAGGGCTCCTACGAGCAGTACTTC

clone size: -
J gene: TRBJ2-2
V gene: TRBV2
D gene: TRBD1
CDR3 protein: CASSLLGQSNTGELFF
CDR3 DNA: TGTGCCAGCAGTTTATTGGGACAGTCGAACACCGGGGAGCTGTTTTTT

clone size: -
J gene: TRBJ1-1
V gene: TRBV7-6
D gene: -
CDR3 protein: CASSRSAGNTEAFF
CDR3 DNA: TGTGCCAGCAGCCGTTCTGCAGGGAACACTGAAGCTTTCTTT

clone size: -
J gene: TRBJ1-1
V gene: TRBV24-1
D gene: -
CDR3 protein: CATSDPRTPNTEAFF
CDR3 DNA: TGTGCCACCAGTGATCCGAGGACACCGAACACTGAAGCTTTCTTT

clone size: -
J gene: TRBJ2-3
V gene: TRBV5-1
D gene: -
CDR3 protein: CASSTKFTDTQYF
CDR3 DNA: TGCGCCAGCAGCACTAAGTTCACAGATACGCAGTATTTT

clone size: -
J gene: TRBJ1-2
V gene: TRBV5-1
D gene: -
CDR3 protein: CASSLEDSYGYTF
CDR3 DNA: TGCGCCAGCAGCTTAGAGGACAGCTATGGCTACACCTTC

clone size: -
J gene: TRBJ2-1
V gene: TRBV5-4
D gene: -
CDR3 protein: CASSSSDSSSYNEQFF
CDR3 DNA: TGTGCCAGCAGCTCAAGTGACAGCAGCTCCTACAATGAGCAGTTCTTC

clone size: -
J gene: TRBJ1-2
V gene: TRBV11-2
D gene: TRBD1
CDR3 protein: CASWTGFDGYTF
CDR3 DNA: TGTGCCAGCTGGACAGGTTTTGACGGCTACACCTTC

clone size: -
J gene: TRBJ1-1
V gene: TRBV11-3
D gene: -
CDR3 protein: CASSLGQGKEAFF
CDR3 DNA: TGTGCCAGCAGCTTAGGGCAGGGCAAGGAAGCTTTCTTT

clone size: few
J gene: TRBJ2-7
V gene: TRBV12-5
D gene: -
CDR3 protein: CASGSVFLGSYEQYF
CDR3 DNA: TGTGCTAGTGGTTCGGTGTTCTTGGGGAGCTACGAGCAGTACTTC

clone size: -
J gene: TRBJ2-1
V gene: TRBV5-1
D gene: -
CDR3 protein: CASSFSSVEQFF
CDR3 DNA: TGCGCCAGCAGCTTTTCCTCGGTTGAGCAGTTCTTC

clone size: once
J gene: TRBJ2-7
V gene: TRBV5-1
D gene: -
CDR3 protein: CASSSRQNYEQYF
CDR3 DNA: TGCGCCAGCAGCTCGAGACAGAACTACGAGCAGTACTTC

clone size: -
J gene: TRBJ2-2
V gene: TRBV2
D gene: TRBD1
CDR3 protein: CASVGQSNTGELFF
CDR3 DNA: TGTGCCAGCGTGGGACAGTCGAACACCGGGGAGCTGTTTTTT

clone size: -
J gene: TRBJ2-2
V gene: TRBV27
D gene: -
CDR3 protein: CASRPLLSTGELFF
CDR3 DNA: TGTGCCAGCAGGCCCCTGCTGAGCACCGGGGAGCTGTTTTTT

clone size: -
J gene: TRBJ1-6
V gene: TRBV28
D gene: TRBD1
CDR3 protein: CASSADPRGRGSPLHF
CDR3 DNA: TGTGCCAGCAGTGCCGACCCGAGGGGGCGGGGATCACCCCTCCACTTT

clone size: -
J gene: TRBJ2-1
V gene: TRBV7-2
D gene: TRBD2
CDR3 protein: CASSLVGLVDEQFF
CDR3 DNA: TGTGCCAGCAGCTTAGTGGGACTAGTCGATGAGCAGTTCTTC

clone size: -
J gene: TRBJ1-5
V gene: TRBV6-5
D gene: -
CDR3 protein: CASIGLSNQPQHF
CDR3 DNA: TGTGCCAGCATAGGACTTAGCAATCAGCCCCAGCATTTT

clone size: -
J gene: TRBJ1-2
V gene: TRBV5-6
D gene: TRBD1
CDR3 protein: CASSLRGQDYGYTF
CDR3 DNA: TGTGCCAGCAGCTTGAGGGGACAGGATTATGGCTACACCTTC

clone size: -
J gene: TRBJ2-1
V gene: TRBV30
D gene: -
CDR3 protein: CAWTVLPQGQYNEQFF
CDR3 DNA: TGTGCCTGGACCGTCTTACCCCAAGGACAATACAATGAGCAGTTCTTC